This T cell receptor (beta chain) was captured in a study of cytotoxic CD8 clonotypes in ibrutinib-treated CLL. In germline, CDR1 is MNHNY, CDR2 SVGAGI (reference sequence). J was trimmed by 3 bases and V by 2 bases; bases with no gene match: 3. The length of the CDR3 is 15 residues. To note about this clone: Its matching antigen is unknown.

Deep sequencing aimed at 1 in 200,000 to 1 in 1 million T cells' resolution. The repertoire was sequenced with immunoSEQ multiplex PCR; TCRdb's copy has only in-frame clones and lacks some. In the table there are 250,000 to 350,000 clones, about 72% of which are singletons. General observations from the study: The study found clonality rose at ibrutinib response, then fell toward baseline at progression. Baseline clonality, above age-matched healthy donor levels, tracked circulating CD8+ T-cell counts. Public clonotypes were rare and shrank or held steady on treatment.

This clonotype was sampled from a human donor with chronic lymphocytic leukemia. Source: PBMCs, taken at disease progression, from a patient treated with ibrutinib. The chain uses TRBV6-6 and TRBJ2-7, with 11 bases aligning to TRBD2. CDR3 in amino acids: CASSYLAGGLYEQYF. The CDR3 DNA follows: TGTGCCAGCAGTTACCTAGCGGGAGGCCTCTACGAGCAGTACTTC.